The clone carrying this TCR beta chain came up once. These data are taken from a study of blood T cell repertoires in COVID-19. Study-level information: Both acute and convalescent COVID-19 samples were obtained from the United States, Italy and Spain. From T cells, B-cell-depleted T cells, or PBMCs came the material, which was cDNA or gDNA.

In the source study's methods: Reference gene primer amplification gave estimated nucleated cell counts. Sequencing used immunoSEQ multiplex PCR; TCRdb keeps in-frame clones, though not all of them. The DNA gave D and trimming, while V, J and clone size come from that table. The repertoire has approximately 70,000 clones, roughly 78% of them found once; the top ten carry about 5.4%. The material sequenced was peripheral blood. This clonotype was sampled from a woman of 80 years or more with active or convalescent COVID-19.

The CDR3 is CASSSRGLMYEQFF. CDR3 sequence (DNA): TGTGCCAGTAGTAGCCGCGGACTTATGTATGAGCAGTTCTTC. The V and J genes are TRBV19 and TRBJ2-1; D might be TRBD2 (5 bases). The CDR3 length is 14 residues. V was cut by 4 bases and J by 8 bases, with 15 bases left in between. Germline loops: CDR1 LNHDA, CDR2 SQIVND (reference sequence).